The 9 T cell receptor beta chains reported below all come from one sample, sequenced in a study of blood T cell repertoires in COVID-19. Profiled with immunoSEQ multiplex PCR; TCRdb holds only in-frame clones, not every one. This table holds about 23,000 clones, roughly 92% found once. The sample was peripheral blood. The receptors originated from a woman between 45 and 60 years old with active COVID-19.

This chain joins TRBV28 and TRBJ2-1, with D unclear. There are 12 residues in the CDR3. Deletions cut 6 bases from V and 8 bases from J, with 11 bases between. CDR1 is MDHEN, CDR2 SYDVKM, per germline. CDR3 residues: CASRLLGHEQFF. DNA of the CDR3: TGTGCCAGCAGATTACTGGGCCATGAGCAGTTCTTC. Full variable domain (rest looked up from reference TRBV28 and TRBJ2-1): DVKVTQSSRYLVKRTGEKVFLECVQDMDHENMFWYRQDPGLGLRLIYFSYDVKMKEKGDIPEGYSVSREKKERFSLILESASTNQTSMYLCASRLLGHEQFFGPGTRLTVL.

The chain combines TRBV28 with TRBJ2-5, with D uncertain. Germline CDR1 MDHEN, CDR2 SYDVKM. The CDR3 runs 10 residues. Trimming removed 8 bases from V and 4 bases from J, with 5 bases in between. This chain's CDR3 is CASGRETQYF. The CDR3 DNA reads TGTGCCAGCGGCAGAGAGACCCAGTACTTC.

The chain joins TRBV6-5 to TRBJ2-7; D uncertain. This CDR3 is 11 amino acids long. V dropped 6 bases and J dropped 3 bases, with 6 bases sitting between them. Germline CDR1 MNHEY, CDR2 SVGAGI. The CDR3 reads CASRLNYEQYF. In nucleotides, the CDR3 is TGTGCCAGCAGATTAAACTACGAGCAGTACTTC.

This clone was picked up one time. The rearrangement uses TRBV5-1 and TRBJ2-3, with D perhaps TRBD1 (6 bases). The CDR3 has 15 residues. Germline CDR1 and CDR2: SGHRS and YFSETQ. The V end lost 0 bases, the J end lost 1 base, and 9 bases lay between the germline ends. The CDR3 protein is CASSLVTGRTDTQYF. The DNA for the CDR3 is TGCGCCAGCAGCTTGGTGACAGGTCGCACAGATACGCAGTATTTT.

V gene TRBV5-1 combines with J gene TRBJ1-2; 7 bases map to TRBD1. The V and J ends lost 3 bases and 0 bases, in that order; junction bases with no gene match: 5. The CDR3 covers 15 residues. The germline CDR1 and CDR2 sequences are SGHRS and YFSETQ. The CDR3 nucleotides are TGCGCCAGCAGCTACCCGGGACAGCCTAACTATGGCTACACCTTC. Translated: CASSYPGQPNYGYTF.

V is TRBV18 and J is TRBJ1-2; tentatively, D is TRBD1 (6 bases). Trimming pared 3 bases from V and 2 bases from J, leaving 19 bases between. Looked up from germline, CDR1 is KGHSH and CDR2 is LQKENI. The CDR3 totals 17 residues. The CDR3 sequence is CASSPASGGRGNYGYTF. The CDR3 DNA sequence: TGTGCCAGCTCACCCGCTTCGGGGGGCAGAGGAAACTATGGCTACACCTTC.

The sample holds one count of this clone. The chain has TRBV23-1 and TRBJ2-3; possibly TRBD2 for D (5 bases). TRBV23-1 is recorded as an ORF, its role being uncertain. The CDR3 sequence is 14 residues long. V gave up 3 bases and J gave up 10 bases, with 17 bases separating them. The chain's CDR3 is CASSQPDCTRAQYF. DNA of the CDR3: TGCGCCAGCAGTCAGCCGGACTGCACAAGAGCGCAGTATTTT.

This clone came up a few times. This chain joins TRBV2 and TRBJ2-1; TRBD1 matches 9 bases. CDR1 is SNHLY and CDR2 is FYNNEI in the germline V gene. Losses at the gene ends were 5 bases for V and 4 bases for J; bases not matched to a gene: 6. The CDR3 consists of 15 residues. CDR3 DNA sequence: TGTGCCAGCAGTCCAGGACAGGGGTTTTACAATGAGCAGTTCTTC. It translates to CASSPGQGFYNEQFF.

This clone has only a few counts. The genes are TRBV10-2 and TRBJ1-5, with no clear D. The V gene lost 6 bases and the J gene lost 0 bases, with 6 bases spanning the gap. The CDR3 is 13 amino acids. The germline V gene encodes CDR1 WSHSY and CDR2 SAAADI. The CDR3 region is CASRRGSNQPQHF. Written as DNA, the CDR3 is TGCGCCAGCAGGCGGGGTAGCAATCAGCCCCAGCATTTT.